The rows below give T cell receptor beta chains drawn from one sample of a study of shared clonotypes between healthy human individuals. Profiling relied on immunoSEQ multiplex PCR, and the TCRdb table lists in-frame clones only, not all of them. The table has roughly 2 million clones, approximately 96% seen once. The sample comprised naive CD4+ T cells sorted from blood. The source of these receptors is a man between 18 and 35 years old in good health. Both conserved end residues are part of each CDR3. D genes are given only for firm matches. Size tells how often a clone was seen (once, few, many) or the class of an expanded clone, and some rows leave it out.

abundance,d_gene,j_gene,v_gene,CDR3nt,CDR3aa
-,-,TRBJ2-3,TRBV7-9,TGTGCCAGCAGCTTAGAGATCACAGATACGCAGTATTTT,CASSLEITDTQYF
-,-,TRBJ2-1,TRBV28,TGTGCCAGCACCTTAGGACTACTCTACAATGAGCAGTTCTTC,CASTLGLLYNEQFF
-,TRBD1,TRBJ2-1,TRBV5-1,TGCGCCAGCAGCTTCCAGGGGGCTGACTACAATGAGCAGTTCTTC,CASSFQGADYNEQFF
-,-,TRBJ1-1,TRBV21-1,TGTGCCAGCAGCAAAGGGAGGGATTGCACTGAAGCTTTCTTT,CASSKGRDCTEAFF
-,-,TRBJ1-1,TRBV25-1,TGTGCCAGCAGTGAGACAGGAACGAACACTGAAGCTTTCTTT,CASSETGTNTEAFF
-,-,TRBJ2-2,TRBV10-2,TGCGCCAGCAATCCAGCGGGGAACACCGGGGAGCTGTTTTTT,CASNPAGNTGELFF
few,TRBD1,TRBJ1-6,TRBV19,TGTGCCAGTAGTTTCCGGGACAGAAAGAATTCACCCCTCCACTTT,CASSFRDRKNSPLHF
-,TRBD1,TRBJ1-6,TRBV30,TGTGCCTGGAGTCGGGACAGGGCACCGAATTCACCCCTCCACTTT,CAWSRDRAPNSPLHF
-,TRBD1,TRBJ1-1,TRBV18,TGTGCCAGCTCATTATCAGGAAACCTCAGGGGGGACACTGAAGCTTTCTTT,CASSLSGNLRGDTEAFF
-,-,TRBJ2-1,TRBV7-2,TGTGCCAGCTGTACCGGGACCTTGGAGAGGAATGAGCAGTTCTTC,CASCTGTLERNEQFF
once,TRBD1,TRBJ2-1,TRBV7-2,TGTGCCAGCAGCTTGCAAACCGGGGACAGGGGCAACAATGAGCAGTTCTTC,CASSLQTGDRGNNEQFF
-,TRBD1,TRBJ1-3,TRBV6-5,TGTGCCAGCAGACAGACAGGGGTCGGTAACACCATATATTTT,CASRQTGVGNTIYF
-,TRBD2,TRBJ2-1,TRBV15,TGTGCCACCAGCCGGGGACTAGCGGGAAACAATGAGCAGTTCTTC,CATSRGLAGNNEQFF
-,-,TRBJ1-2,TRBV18,TGTGCCAGCTCAGCCCTGAAGGGATTTGATCCTGGTGGCTACACCTTC,CASSALKGFDPGGYTF
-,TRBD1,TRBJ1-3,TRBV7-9,TGTGCCAGCAGCGAGACAGGGATAGACACCATATATTTT,CASSETGIDTIYF
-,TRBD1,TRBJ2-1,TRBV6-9,TGTGCCAGCACCTCCGGGACAGGGGACAACAATGAGCAGTTCTTC,CASTSGTGDNNEQFF
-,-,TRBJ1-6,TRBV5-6,TGTGCCAGCAGCTTGTTTTGGGCCCTTAGGGACTCACCCCTCCACTTT,CASSLFWALRDSPLHF
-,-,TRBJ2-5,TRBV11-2,TGTGCCAGCAGCTTAAGTTTGACCCAGTACTTC,CASSLSLTQYF
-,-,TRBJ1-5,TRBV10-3,TGTGCCATCAGTGAGTCGAAGGGGACCGCGGCTCAGCCCCAGCATTTT,CAISESKGTAAQPQHF
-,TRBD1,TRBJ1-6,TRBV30,TGTGCCTGGAGTGACCCGACAGGGATCCCCCTCCACTTT,CAWSDPTGIPLHF
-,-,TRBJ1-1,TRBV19,TGTGCCAGTGGTCGGGGGGAAATGAACACTGAAGCTTTCTTT,CASGRGEMNTEAFF
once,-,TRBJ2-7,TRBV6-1,TGTGCCAGCAGTGAAGTCTTAGGGCCCTACGAGCAGTACTTC,CASSEVLGPYEQYF
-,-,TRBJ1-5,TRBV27,TGTGCCAGCAGAACTTCGGAGCTTCAGCCCCAGCATTTT,CASRTSELQPQHF
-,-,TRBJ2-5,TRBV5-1,TGCGCCAGCAGCCCGGGGATGATTCAAGAGACCCAGTACTTC,CASSPGMIQETQYF
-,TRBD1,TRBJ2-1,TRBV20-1,TGCAGTGCCCTGGGACAGGAGCAGTTCTTC,CSALGQEQFF
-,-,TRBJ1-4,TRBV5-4,TGTGCCAGCAGCTCCCCAGGGGAAAAACTGTTTTTT,CASSSPGEKLFF
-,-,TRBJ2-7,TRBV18,TGTGCCAGCTCACCACCGGGGGGACAGAACTACGAGCAGTACTTC,CASSPPGGQNYEQYF
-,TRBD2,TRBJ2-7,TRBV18,TGTGCCAGCTCACCGATTAGCGGGAGTCACGAGCAGTACTTC,CASSPISGSHEQYF
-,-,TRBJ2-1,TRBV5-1,TGCGCCAGCAGCTTGGAAGTTCTAGCCAATGAGCAGTTCTTC,CASSLEVLANEQFF
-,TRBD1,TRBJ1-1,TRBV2,TGTGCCAGCAGTGTTGAGACATTCATCCAGGGGGCCACTGAAGCTTTCTTT,CASSVETFIQGATEAFF
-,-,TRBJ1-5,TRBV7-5,TGTGCCAGAAGCTTAGATACGGAATTAAGTCAGCCCCAGCATTTT,CARSLDTELSQPQHF
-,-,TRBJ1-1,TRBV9,TGTGCCAGCAGCGTAATGGGGAACACTGAAGCTTTCTTT,CASSVMGNTEAFF
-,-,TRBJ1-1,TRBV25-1,TGTGCCGGCAGAACGGGAGGCAGGACTTTGAACACTGAAGCTTTCTTT,CAGRTGGRTLNTEAFF
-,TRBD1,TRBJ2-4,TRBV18,TGTGCCAGCTCTCCGCTACAGGGGGCCGCCAAAAACATTCAGTACTTC,CASSPLQGAAKNIQYF
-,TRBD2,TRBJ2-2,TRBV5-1,TGCGCCAGCAGCTTGGAGGCTAGCGGAACCGGGGAGCTGTTTTTT,CASSLEASGTGELFF
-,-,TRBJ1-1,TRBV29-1,TGCAGCGTCGGACCCTTGCCGAACACTGAAGCTTTCTTT,CSVGPLPNTEAFF
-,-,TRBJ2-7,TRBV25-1,TGTGCCAGCAGTGAATCGAGGGGGTTACGGAACGAGCAGTACTTC,CASSESRGLRNEQYF
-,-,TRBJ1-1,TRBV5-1,TGCGCCAGCAGCTTGACGGATCCGAACACTGAAGCTTTCTTT,CASSLTDPNTEAFF
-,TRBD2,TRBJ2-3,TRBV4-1,TGCGCCAGCAGCCAGTACCTCGGGGGGGGCCTCCCAGATACGCAGTATTTT,CASSQYLGGGLPDTQYF
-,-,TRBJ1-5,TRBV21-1,TGTGCCAGCAGCGGCGAGTGCGCAGGTCGTCAGCCCCAGCATTTT,CASSGECAGRQPQHF
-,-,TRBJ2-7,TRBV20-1,TGCAGTGCTAGACTTTGGGGCGAGCAGTACTTC,CSARLWGEQYF
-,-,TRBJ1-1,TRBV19,TGTGCCAGTAGTATAGACAACCCTTGGAGCCTAAACACTGAAGCTTTCTTT,CASSIDNPWSLNTEAFF
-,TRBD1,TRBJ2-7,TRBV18,TGTGCCAGCTCACCTGCGGCACAGGGGAGCGAGCAGTACTTC,CASSPAAQGSEQYF
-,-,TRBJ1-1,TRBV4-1,TGCGCCAGCAGCCAAGGTCAGCAGAACACTGAAGCTTTCTTT,CASSQGQQNTEAFF
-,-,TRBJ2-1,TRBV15,TGTGCCACCAGCCGGTCGAGCGTCGAGCAGTTCTTC,CATSRSSVEQFF
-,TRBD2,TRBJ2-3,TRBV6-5,TGTGCCAGCAGTCCCGGACTAGTGGGCACAGATACGCAGTATTTT,CASSPGLVGTDTQYF
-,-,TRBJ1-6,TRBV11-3,TGTGCCAGCAGCTTACCTATATGGTCCTATAATTCACCCCTCCACTTT,CASSLPIWSYNSPLHF
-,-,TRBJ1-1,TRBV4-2,TGTGCCAGCAGCCAAGATGGGGCACGGACTGAAGCTTTCTTT,CASSQDGARTEAFF
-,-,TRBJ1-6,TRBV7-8,TGTGCCAGCAGCACCGAAGGGGCCGGATCACCCCTCCACTTT,CASSTEGAGSPLHF
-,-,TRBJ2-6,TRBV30,TGTGCCTGGGGGAGGTTACCAACTGGGGCCAACGTCCTGACTTTC,CAWGRLPTGANVLTF
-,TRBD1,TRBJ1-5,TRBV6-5,TGTGCCAGCAGTACACTACAGGGGAATCAGCCCCAGCATTTT,CASSTLQGNQPQHF
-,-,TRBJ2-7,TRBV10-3,TGTGCCATCAGTGAAGCAGGGAACGAGCAGTACTTC,CAISEAGNEQYF
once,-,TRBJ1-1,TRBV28,TGTGCCAGCAGTTCAGGAGTAGGGAACACTGAAGCTTTCTTT,CASSSGVGNTEAFF
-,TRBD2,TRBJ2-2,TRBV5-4,TGTGCCAGCAGCTCCCCGACTAGCGGGTTGGCCGGGGAGCTGTTTTTT,CASSSPTSGLAGELFF
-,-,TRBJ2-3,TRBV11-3,TGTGCCAGCAGCTTCCAGGGGGATACGCAGTATTTT,CASSFQGDTQYF
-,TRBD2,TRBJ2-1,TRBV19,TGTGCCAGTAGTATGACTAGCGGGGAGAATGAGCAGTTCTTC,CASSMTSGENEQFF
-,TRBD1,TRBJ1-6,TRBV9,TGTGCCAGCAGCGTCACAGGGGGCGGTAATTCACCCCTCCACTTT,CASSVTGGGNSPLHF
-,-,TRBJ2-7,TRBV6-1,TGTGCCAGCCAATGGGGCTCCCTCTCCTACGAGCAGTACTTC,CASQWGSLSYEQYF
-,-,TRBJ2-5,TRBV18,TGTGCCAGCTCACCAGGGTCTCAGGAGACCCAGTACTTC,CASSPGSQETQYF
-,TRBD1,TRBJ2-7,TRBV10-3,TGTGCCATCAGTGAGACCGGGACAGGGGGATCCGAGCAGTACTTC,CAISETGTGGSEQYF